This entry features one TCR beta chain sequence. Its matching antigen is unknown. The data belong to a study of T cell responses to AZD1222 COVID-19 vaccine. The study, taken as a whole, reports: Spike-specific TCR breadth and depth rose after two AZD1222 doses. Most donors were white British, females outnumbered males, and clonal diversity was possibly underestimated. Regions left unmutated in variants are reportedly the target of nearly half of spike-specific TCRs.

TCRdb's table, derived via immunoSEQ multiplex PCR, lists solely in-frame clones and lacks some. In the table there are roughly 120,000 clones, more than 80% of which are singletons. V was trimmed by 6 bases and J by 2 bases, leaving 14 bases between them. The CDR3 covers 15 residues. Germline assignment: CDR1 SGHVS and CDR2 FQNEAQ. The receptor's source is an adult in good health. This specimen consisted of peripheral blood, obtained on day 0 of AZD1222 vaccination. The V gene is TRBV7-8, the J gene TRBJ1-5; D gene ambiguous. The CDR3 here is CASSDGPLGNQPQHF. CDR3 nucleotide sequence: TGTGCCAGCAGTGACGGTCCCTTAGGCAATCAGCCCCAGCATTTT.